A selection of T cell receptor beta chains follows, all from one sample in a study of T-cell memory formation after mild COVID-19. One entry per CDR3 protein, called by TCRdb with MiXCR from the 5' RACE reads. The repertoire holds more than 300,000 distinct CDR3 sequences, with around 13% as singletons. Material for sequencing was PBMCs or a T cell subset sorted from them (not recorded which). Every receptor here comes from a man aged 18-30 years who had mild COVID-19 (a few samples of this study predate the infection). Cell type and time point are not known. Both conserved end residues are part of each CDR3. The size of a clone is reported for some rows only, either as once, few or many, or as a class for expanded clones.

cdr3_aa v_call clone_size
CASSYSIGDNEQFF TRBV6-5 many
CSAIPSYVDEQYF TRBV20-1 .
CASSLTGTSTGEQYF TRBV5-1 .
CASSQDRLALYEQYF TRBV4-1 .
CASSLGAYEQFF TRBV7-2 few
CASSLAGTGWSNYGYTF TRBV5-1 few
CASRSGLAVNEQFF TRBV2 few
CASSSRTRGLAKNIQYF TRBV7-9 .
CSASQVPGDTIYF TRBV20-1 .
CASSFLAGGRGTQYF TRBV7-2 few
CASSLESGNYEQFF TRBV7-2 .
CSASDPGRGGKETQYF TRBV29-1 few
CASSFSAHNYGYTF TRBV27 .
CASLLVAGAYNEQFF TRBV28 .
CASSVVREEIQYF TRBV5-6 few
CASSRFSALAKNIQYF TRBV6-5 few
CASSLGNPNEKLFF TRBV5-1 few
CASSPPGEGGYTF TRBV7-2 .
CASSEWGGVEKVLTF TRBV25-1 few
CASSHSGGVETQYF TRBV7-9 few
CASSRDRGRSLDTQYF TRBV11-2 few
CSVWFDGNTEAFF TRBV29-1 .
CASSASAWGEQYF TRBV10-1 .
CASSLNPSGGETQYF TRBV3-1 few
CATSRGDGPYEQYF TRBV15 few
CATSESGTSGNTQYF TRBV24-1 .
CSVEGGAGQPQHF TRBV29-1 .
CASSQEGDPAYEQYF TRBV4-1 few
CASSSMQGAPDGYTF TRBV7-2 .
CASSQRPNYGIQETQYF TRBV3-1 many
CASSEKSGYNEQFF TRBV9 .
CASSVNSGELFF TRBV9 few
CSVEGGARYEQYF TRBV29-1 .
CSASRGDGFYEQYF TRBV20-1 .
CASSPQGVHGYTF TRBV12-3/TRBV12-4 few
CASSQDGEQFF TRBV4-1 many
CASSLGGLTGETQYF TRBV7-7 few
CASSYRGIGDNEQFF TRBV6-2/TRBV6-3 .
CASSLGTPSWATEAFF TRBV7-2 .
CASSRTEPNRGAEAFF TRBV6-5 .
CASSEIGRNTEAFF TRBV4-2 few
CASSAVLAGLYNEQFF TRBV5-5 many